One and the same sample provided the 26 T cell receptor beta chains below, sequenced in a study of cytomegalovirus exposure and HLA in healthy donors. The PCR made use of 60 Vbeta and 13 Jbeta primers. The assay was immunoSEQ multiplex PCR, and TCRdb's table has in-frame clones only and misses some. This table holds some 150,000 clones, more than 70% found once. Material: PBMCs. The receptor set was obtained from a woman aged 40 to 50 in good health and CMV-seropositive.

This clone has just a few counts. The rearrangement links TRBV5-3 to TRBJ2-1; tentative D call: TRBD2 (6 bases). TRBV5-3 is an ORF; its function is uncertain. Between the trimmed V and J ends, which lost 0 bases and 4 bases, there was a span of 14 bases. This CDR3 is built from 16 residues. Here the CDR3 reads CARSLEREWPYNEQFF. CDR3 nucleotide sequence: TGTGCCAGAAGCTTGGAACGGGAGTGGCCTTACAATGAGCAGTTCTTC.

V is TRBV10-3 and J is TRBJ2-1, with 11 positions matching TRBD2. The ends lost 2 bases at V and 8 bases at J; junction bases unmatched: 11. This CDR3 contains 17 residues. The germline CDR1 and CDR2 sequences are ENHRY and SYGVKD. Here the CDR3 reads CAISERKLAGDFYEQFF. CDR3 DNA sequence: TGTGCCATCAGTGAGCGTAAACTAGCGGGAGATTTCTATGAGCAGTTCTTC.

The chain employs TRBV19 and TRBJ2-7; 8 bases align to TRBD1. Germline V CDR1 and CDR2: LNHDA, SQIVND (reference sequence). V dropped 3 bases and J dropped 2; count of bases not matched to a gene: 9. The CDR3 is 16 amino acids. The CDR3 sequence is CASSMMQGAVTYEQYF. DNA for the CDR3: TGTGCCAGTAGTATGATGCAGGGGGCAGTTACCTACGAGCAGTACTTC.

CDR3 sequence (DNA): TGTGCCAGCAGTGGCTGGCGGACAGGAGGCGCTAACACTGAAGCTTTCTTT. Its translation: CASSGWRTGGANTEAFF. The V call is TRBV25-1, the J call TRBJ1-1; the match to TRBD1 covers 7 bases. V dropped 4 bases and J dropped 2; count of bases not matched to a gene: 13. Germline V gene sequence: CDR1 MGHDK, CDR2 SYGVNS. The CDR3 consists of 17 residues.

The chain combines TRBV7-9 with TRBJ2-1; the match to TRBD2 covers 7 bases. Germline loops: CDR1 SEHNR, CDR2 FQNEAQ (reference sequence). There are 16 residues in the CDR3. Germline trimming cut 2 bases from V and 5 bases from J; bases unmatched to any gene: 9. The CDR3 loop reads CASSLIASGPHNEQFF. CDR3 coding DNA: TGTGCCAGCAGCTTAATCGCTAGCGGTCCCCACAATGAGCAGTTCTTC.

The CDR3 spells CASSPMKGLAGGYEQYF. CDR3 DNA sequence: TGTGCCAGCAGCCCAATGAAGGGACTAGCGGGTGGATACGAGCAGTACTTC. V and J are TRBV7-9 and TRBJ2-7; 12 bases are a match to TRBD2. This CDR3 comprises 17 residues. V was clipped by 5 bases and J by 4 bases; unmatched bases: 12. Germline CDR1 SEHNR, CDR2 FQNEAQ (reference sequence).

The CDR3 loop is CASKDGLNQPQHF. CDR3 coding DNA: TGTGCCAGTAAGGACGGACTAAATCAGCCCCAGCATTTT. The J gene is TRBJ1-5, the V gene TRBV6-1; unclear D gene. CDR1 MNHNS and CDR2 SASEGT come from the germline V gene. Trimming pared 9 bases from V and 4 bases from J, leaving 13 bases between. The CDR3 is 13 residues long.

The chain joins TRBV14 to TRBJ1-2; the match to TRBD1 covers 7 bases. Germline V gene lookup returns CDR1 SGHDN and CDR2 FVKESK. The CDR3 covers 14 residues. With V trimmed by 4 bases and J by 3 bases, 5 bases remained unmatched. This CDR3 is CASSRQGLYYGYTF. The CDR3 DNA is TGTGCCAGCAGCCGACAGGGCCTATACTATGGCTACACCTTC.

V gene TRBV9 combines with J gene TRBJ2-3; 9 bases line up with TRBD1. V shed 4 bases, J shed 2 bases, and the junction held 8 bases outside the gene matches. The CDR3 is 16 residues long. Germline CDR1 reads SGDLS; CDR2 reads YYNGEE. DNA of the CDR3: TGTGCCAGCAGCTACAAACAGGGGGCGGTCACAGATACGCAGTATTTT. Its protein product is CASSYKQGAVTDTQYF.

The genes are TRBV30 and TRBJ2-7, with 15 bases fitting TRBD2. Germline-derived CDR1 and CDR2 are GTSNPN and SVGIG (reference sequence). V lost 3 bases to trimming and J lost 2 bases; unmatched junction nucleotides: 11. The CDR3 consists of 18 residues. CDR3 loop: CAWSHLPGLAGGAYEQYF. The DNA of the CDR3 is TGTGCCTGGAGCCACTTACCGGGACTAGCGGGAGGTGCCTACGAGCAGTACTTC.

The chain has TRBV6-1 and TRBJ1-1, with D tentatively TRBD1 (5 bases). This CDR3 region has 14 residues. Germline assignment: CDR1 MNHNS and CDR2 SASEGT. The V and J ends lost 5 bases and 4 bases respectively, with 14 bases between them. The CDR3, as DNA: TGTGCCAGCAGTCCCGCCCAGGGAGGCACTGAAGCTTTCTTT. Its translation is CASSPAQGGTEAFF.

V usage is TRBV6-6 and J usage is TRBJ1-1, with a weak D call TRBD1 (5 bases). The CDR3 runs 13 residues. Germline assignment: CDR1 MNHNY and CDR2 SVGAGI (reference sequence). V lost 7 bases, J lost 1 base, and 10 bases lay in between. The CDR3, as DNA: TGTGCCAGCACTGGGGCCGGGAACACTGAAGCTTTCTTT. Translation: CASTGAGNTEAFF.

The CDR3 region has the DNA TGTGCCAGCAGTGGGAGGCTGAATAACAATGAGCAGTTCTTC. Amino acids: CASSGRLNNNEQFF. This chain links TRBV6-1 with TRBJ2-1, with D possibly TRBD2 on 5 matching bases. V was shortened by 4 bases and J by 5 bases, with 12 bases between the two germline ends. This CDR3 spans 14 amino acids. Germline V gene sequence: CDR1 MNHNS, CDR2 SASEGT.

A single count supports this clone. The J gene is TRBJ1-2, the V gene TRBV5-5, with a possible D match to TRBD1 (6 bases). Germline CDR1 and CDR2: SGHKS and YYEKEE (reference sequence). This CDR3 has 16 residues. Trimming took 3 bases from V and 4 from J, leaving 19 bases between them. In DNA form, the CDR3 reads TGTGCCAGCAGCTCCACAGGGTACGAAATCTCCTATGGCTACACCTTC. This translates into CASSSTGYEISYGYTF.

The chain employs TRBV5-1 and TRBJ2-3; no firm D call. The CDR3 runs 13 residues. Germline CDR1 and CDR2: SGHRS and YFSETQ. V shed 2 bases and J shed 5 bases, with 9 bases lying between them. The CDR3 DNA is TGCGCCAGCAGCTTTGGGCCGCAAGATACGCAGTATTTT. Translated: CASSFGPQDTQYF.

The chain recombines TRBV9 with TRBJ1-3, with D unclear. Trimming shortened V by 0 bases and J by 4 bases, and 11 bases separated the two germline ends. CDR1 and CDR2 (germline): SGDLS, YYNGEE. The CDR3 extends over 15 amino acids. DNA for the CDR3: TGTGCCAGCAGCGTAGCTAGTGGGTCCGGAAACACCATATATTTT. Translation gives CASSVASGSGNTIYF.

The genes are TRBV2 and TRBJ2-7; D remains unclear. V was pared by 6 bases and J by 0 bases, with 6 bases between. This CDR3 spans 12 amino acids. Germline V CDR1 and CDR2: SNHLY, FYNNEI. The CDR3 is CASSMSSYEQYF. The DNA of the CDR3 is TGTGCCAGCAGCATGAGCTCCTACGAGCAGTACTTC.

The J gene is TRBJ1-1, the V gene TRBV19, with D hard to call. CDR1 and CDR2 (germline): LNHDA, SQIVND (reference sequence). V gave up 5 bases and J gave up 0 bases, with 4 bases separating them. The CDR3 has 12 amino acids. CDR3 sequence reads: CASSPMNTEAFF. For the CDR3, the DNA is TGTGCCAGTAGTCCTATGAACACTGAAGCTTTCTTT.

The V call is TRBV6-5, the J call TRBJ2-1, with D perhaps TRBD2 (6 bases). The CDR3 sequence is 16 residues long. Germline CDR1 and CDR2: MNHEY and SVGAGI. The ends were cut back, 2 bases at V and 7 bases at J, with 18 bases in the middle. The CDR3 DNA reads as TGTGCCAGCAGTTACCTTGCTGCGGGGCCGGGGAATGAGCAGTTCTTC. This translates into CASSYLAAGPGNEQFF.

The V gene is TRBV5-1, the J gene TRBJ2-7, with TRBD1 matching over 8 bases. V was clipped by 0 bases and J by 3 bases; unmatched bases: 2. This CDR3 contains 14 residues. Germline V CDR1 and CDR2: SGHRS, YFSETQ. The CDR3, as DNA: TGCGCCAGCAGCTTGGATGGACAGGGCTACGAGCAGTACTTC. The encoded protein is CASSLDGQGYEQYF.

The V and J genes are TRBV19 and TRBJ1-1; no reliable D call. Trimming removed 7 bases at V and 8 bases at J, with 11 bases between. Germline CDR1 is LNHDA and CDR2 is SQIVND (reference sequence). The CDR3 length is 11 residues. The CDR3 protein is CASMRSQEAFF. In DNA, the CDR3 is TGTGCCAGTATGAGGTCACAAGAAGCTTTCTTT.

This clone was counted between two and nine times. The chain is built from TRBV6-5 and TRBJ1-1; unclear D gene. CDR1 and CDR2 from the germline V gene are MNHEY and SVGAGI. This CDR3 is 11 amino acids long. Trimming shortened V by 5 bases and J by 3 bases, and 4 bases separated the two germline ends. Here the CDR3 reads CASSHYTEAFF. CDR3 DNA sequence: TGTGCCAGCAGTCATTACACTGAAGCTTTCTTT.

The V gene is TRBV7-6, the J gene TRBJ1-1, with a possible D match to TRBD1 (6 bases). Germline CDR1 reads SGHVS; CDR2 reads FNYEAQ. This CDR3 is built from 17 residues. V lost 0 bases and J 5 bases, leaving 19 bases between the germline ends. CDR3 in amino acids: CASSLAQAGVGVTEAFF. The CDR3 nucleotides read TGTGCCAGCAGCTTAGCGCAGGCAGGGGTGGGAGTGACTGAAGCTTTCTTT.

This chain joins TRBV5-1 and TRBJ2-5; 9 bases fit TRBD2. CDR1 is SGHRS and CDR2 is YFSETQ in the germline V gene. This CDR3 contains 14 residues. Trimming at V came to 2 bases and at J to 5 bases, leaving 4 bases not matched to a gene. Written as DNA, the CDR3 is TGCGCCAGCAGCTTTAGCGGGAGCATGGAGACCCAGTACTTC. As protein: CASSFSGSMETQYF.

V gene TRBV19 combines with J gene TRBJ2-1, with 12 bases lining up with TRBD2. The germline gives CDR1 LNHDA, CDR2 SQIVND (reference sequence). This CDR3 has 20 residues. Trimming removed 3 bases from V and 5 bases from J; junction bases left unmatched: 17. The CDR3 protein is CASSMFWTSGTLNDNNEQFF. The DNA of the CDR3 is TGTGCCAGTAGTATGTTTTGGACTAGCGGGACCCTCAATGATAACAATGAGCAGTTCTTC.

The genes are TRBV5-5 and TRBJ1-1, with a weak D call TRBD1 (6 bases). Germline CDR1 reads SGHKS; CDR2 reads YYEKEE (reference sequence). CDR3 size: 15 residues. Trimming took off 4 bases at V and 3 bases at J, with 16 bases between the two ends. CDR3 residues: CASSGGPGRDTEAFF. The CDR3 DNA reads as TGTGCCAGCAGCGGGGGCCCGGGGCGGGACACTGAAGCTTTCTTT.